The rows below give T cell receptor beta chains drawn from one sample of a study of naive and memory T cell subsets. One entry per CDR3 protein results from TCRdb running MiXCR on the UMI-ligation and nested PCR reads. The table has roughly 98,000 distinct CDR3 sequences, 7% to 7.5% seen once; the top ten hold over 1.5%. Input material: central memory CD4+ T cells from blood. Receptors were obtained from a human donor in good health. Both conserved end residues are part of each CDR3. D genes are given only for firm matches. Size values are once, few and many counts, or a class for expanded clones, and some rows have none.

TRBJ1-4 | TRBV18 | NA | NA | CASSPQSGTTVNEKLFF | TGTGCCAGCTCACCACAATCCGGGACAACTGTTAATGAAAAACTGTTTTTT
TRBJ2-2 | TRBV27 | TRBD2 | NA | CASSWTSQTTGELFF | TGTGCCAGCAGTTGGACTAGTCAAACGACCGGGGAGCTGTTTTTT
TRBJ2-4 | TRBV5-1 | NA | many | CASSPVEAKNIQYF | TGCGCCAGCAGTCCGGTGGAGGCCAAAAACATTCAGTACTTC
TRBJ2-6 | TRBV5-1 | NA | many | CALSGANVLTF | TGCGCTCTCTCTGGGGCCAACGTCCTGACTTTC
TRBJ2-7 | TRBV27 | NA | few | CASSPGETRGYEQYF | TGTGCCAGCAGTCCAGGGGAGACAAGGGGCTACGAGCAGTACTTC
TRBJ1-2 | TRBV5-6 | TRBD1 | many | CASSTRQGAYGYTF | TGTGCCAGCAGCACTCGACAGGGGGCGTATGGCTACACCTTC
TRBJ1-2 | TRBV5-1 | TRBD1 | many | CASSPGDSLGYGYTF | TGCGCCAGCAGCCCCGGGGACAGTCTGGGCTATGGCTACACCTTC
TRBJ2-7 | TRBV20-1 | NA | few | CSAGAWGYEQYF | TGCAGTGCCGGGGCGTGGGGCTACGAGCAGTACTTC
TRBJ2-5 | TRBV12-3/TRBV12-4 | NA | many | CASSLRRTQETQYF | TGTGCCAGCAGTCTTCGGAGGACCCAAGAGACCCAGTACTTC
TRBJ1-5 | TRBV6-2/TRBV6-3 | NA | few | CASSYLRQDQPQHF | TGTGCCAGCAGTTACTTGAGACAGGATCAGCCCCAGCATTTT
TRBJ1-5 | TRBV7-2 | NA | few | CASSLERGTQHF | TGTGCCAGCAGCTTAGAGAGGGGAACCCAGCATTTT
TRBJ2-5 | TRBV7-2 | TRBD2 | NA | CASSLSSSGQETQYF | TGTGCCAGCAGCTTGTCGTCTAGCGGACAAGAGACCCAGTACTTC
TRBJ1-3 | TRBV12-3/TRBV12-4 | NA | many | CASSLGGNGNTIYF | TGTGCCAGCAGTCTAGGGGGGAATGGAAACACCATATATTTT
TRBJ2-3 | TRBV7-2 | NA | few | CASSLALVDTQYF | TGTGCCAGCAGCTTAGCCTTAGTTGATACGCAGTATTTT
TRBJ2-3 | TRBV20-1 | NA | many | CTTQRAPRDTQYF | TGCACAACCCAAAGGGCTCCTCGGGATACGCAGTATTTT
TRBJ2-3 | TRBV29-1 | NA | NA | CSVGGVTSTDTQYF | TGCAGCGTGGGGGGAGTCACTAGCACAGATACGCAGTATTTT
TRBJ2-1 | TRBV2 | NA | many | CASSVGGNEQFF | TGTGCCAGCAGTGTTGGGGGCAATGAGCAGTTCTTC
TRBJ1-1 | TRBV5-1 | NA | few | CASRGGSGDTEAFF | TGCGCCAGCAGGGGTGGATCGGGAGACACTGAAGCTTTCTTT
TRBJ1-2 | TRBV7-9 | TRBD1 | NA | CASSVRDRLYGYTF | TGTGCCAGCAGCGTGCGGGACAGGCTTTATGGCTACACCTTC
TRBJ2-3 | TRBV6-5 | NA | few | CASGYRRGTQYF | TGTGCCAGCGGCTACCGGAGAGGTACGCAGTATTTT
TRBJ1-2 | TRBV6-5 | TRBD1 | many | CASSYSRWTGGIYTF | TGTGCCAGCAGTTACTCTAGGTGGACAGGGGGGATCTACACCTTC
TRBJ2-1 | TRBV29-1 | TRBD2 | NA | CSVGFVLKASGRNEQFF | TGCAGCGTTGGTTTTGTTTTGAAGGCTAGCGGGAGAAATGAGCAGTTCTTC
TRBJ2-5 | TRBV20-1 | NA | few | CSASHREETQYF | TGCAGTGCTAGCCACAGGGAAGAGACCCAGTACTTC
TRBJ1-5 | TRBV18 | NA | NA | CASTRSTSGNQPQHF | TGTGCCAGCACGAGGTCGACGTCGGGCAATCAGCCCCAGCATTTT
TRBJ2-2 | TRBV20-1 | NA | NA | CSASAGSGGELFF | TGCAGTGCTAGCGCGGGGTCAGGCGGGGAGCTGTTTTTT
TRBJ2-2 | TRBV29-1 | TRBD2 | many | CSVSSGREAGELFF | TGCAGCGTTTCTAGCGGGAGAGAGGCCGGGGAGCTGTTTTTT
TRBJ1-4 | TRBV7-9 | TRBD1 | many | CASSRRQGSNNEKLFF | TGTGCCAGCAGCAGAAGACAGGGGTCCAATAATGAAAAACTGTTTTTT
TRBJ1-6 | TRBV27 | NA | many | CASSLRRDWQSGSPLHF | TGTGCCAGCAGTTTACGCCGGGACTGGCAATCCGGTTCACCCCTCCACTTT
TRBJ2-3 | TRBV5-1 | NA | NA | CASSLAASDTQYF | TGCGCCAGCAGCTTAGCGGCCTCAGATACGCAGTATTTT
TRBJ2-3 | TRBV12-3/TRBV12-4 | TRBD2 | many | CASSLGLAGMSDTQYF | TGTGCCAGCAGTTTAGGACTAGCGGGAATGTCAGATACGCAGTATTTT
TRBJ1-4 | TRBV7-9 | NA | many | CASSGTDLRSTNEKLFF | TGTGCCAGCAGCGGGACGGACCTTCGCTCAACTAATGAAAAACTGTTTTTT
TRBJ2-1 | TRBV20-1 | TRBD2 | many | CSARETLAAAYNEQFF | TGCAGTGCTAGGGAGACCCTAGCGGCGGCGTACAATGAGCAGTTCTTC
TRBJ1-1 | TRBV11-3 | NA | NA | CASSLEQNTEAFF | TGTGCCAGCAGCTTAGAACAGAACACTGAAGCTTTCTTT
TRBJ2-1 | TRBV28 | TRBD2 | NA | CASSFPGLAGDGQFF | TGTGCCAGCAGTTTCCCGGGACTAGCGGGAGACGGGCAGTTCTTC
TRBJ1-2 | TRBV4-3 | NA | few | CASSQDIGYGYTF | TGCGCCAGCAGCCAAGACATCGGCTATGGCTACACCTTC
TRBJ2-1 | TRBV5-5 | NA | many | CASSLRLGVNEQFF | TGTGCCAGCAGCTTGCGCCTAGGGGTCAATGAGCAGTTCTTC
TRBJ2-7 | TRBV6-2/TRBV6-3 | NA | few | CASTLLGGIYEQYF | TGTGCCAGCACCCTTTTAGGGGGTATTTACGAGCAGTACTTC
TRBJ1-1 | TRBV6-1 | NA | many | CASSRQNKNTEAFF | TGTGCCAGCAGTAGGCAGAACAAGAACACTGAAGCTTTCTTT
TRBJ2-3 | TRBV27 | TRBD2 | few | CASSLKRENTDTQYF | TGTGCCAGCAGTTTGAAGCGGGAGAACACAGATACGCAGTATTTT
TRBJ2-5 | TRBV6-2/TRBV6-3 | TRBD2 | NA | CASRGLVETQYF | TGTGCCAGCAGAGGACTAGTGGAGACCCAGTACTTC
TRBJ1-5 | TRBV6-2/TRBV6-3 | NA | many | CASSPNGQPQHF | TGTGCCAGCAGCCCCAACGGTCAGCCCCAGCATTTT
TRBJ2-3 | TRBV7-9 | NA | NA | CASSRDRQTQYF | TGTGCCAGCAGCCGGGACCGACAGACGCAGTATTTT
TRBJ1-1 | TRBV7-9 | TRBD1 | many | CASSLAQGVMNTEAFF | TGTGCCAGCAGCTTAGCCCAGGGGGTTATGAACACTGAAGCTTTCTTT
TRBJ2-1 | TRBV4-2 | NA | many | CASSQEGGGTAGRYNEQFF | TGTGCCAGCAGCCAAGAAGGGGGAGGGACCGCGGGGCGATACAATGAGCAGTTCTTC
TRBJ1-6 | TRBV6-2/TRBV6-3 | NA | few | CASRDNSPLHF | TGTGCCAGCCGTGACAATTCACCCCTCCACTTT
TRBJ1-1 | TRBV7-8 | NA | many | CASSLFTKAGGTEAFF | TGTGCCAGCAGCCTGTTCACTAAAGCTGGGGGTACTGAAGCTTTCTTT
TRBJ2-3 | TRBV30 | NA | few | CAWGADTDTQYF | TGTGCCTGGGGGGCGGACACAGATACGCAGTATTTT